Listed below are T cell receptor beta chains from one sample, sequenced in a study of technical replicates of blood from a few donors. Repertoires were generated with immunoSEQ multiplex PCR, while TCRdb's copy carries only in-frame clones and drops some. The repertoire holds tens of thousands of clones, with about 95% as singletons. Sample: PBMCs. These receptor sequences come from a human donor in good health. Some clones in this sample may be carry-over from other donors' samples. The CDR3 runs from the conserved cysteine through the conserved F or W. D genes are given only for firm matches. Expanded clones get a size class; other rows say once, few or many, or leave the size out.

d_call | j_call | v_call | clone_size | cdr3_aa | cdr3_nt
TRBD1 | TRBJ2-2 | TRBV2 | once | CAGGQGWGGELFF | TGTGCCGGCGGACAGGGGTGGGGCGGGGAGCTGTTTTTT
- | TRBJ1-4 | TRBV6-5 | - | CASSPRGGAEKLFF | TGTGCCAGCAGTCCGAGAGGGGGGGCGGAAAAACTGTTTTTT
TRBD1 | TRBJ1-1 | TRBV19 | - | CASSIVEDRSGAFF | TGTGCCAGTAGTATAGTAGAGGACAGGAGTGGCGCTTTCTTT
TRBD1 | TRBJ2-3 | TRBV5-1 | - | CASSLAGQGASDTQYF | TGCGCCAGCAGCTTGGCCGGCCAGGGGGCGTCAGATACGCAGTATTTT
- | TRBJ1-1 | TRBV29-1 | - | CTTGGVDEAFF | TGCACTACGGGGGGGGTGGATGAAGCTTTCTTT
TRBD1 | TRBJ2-3 | TRBV4-1 | - | CASSQDRGRIPTDTQYF | TGCGCCAGCAGCCAAGACAGGGGGCGGATCCCGACAGATACGCAGTATTTT
- | TRBJ2-3 | TRBV4-3 | - | CASSQAEGTSTDTQYF | TGCGCCAGCAGCCAAGCGGAGGGGACTAGCACAGATACGCAGTATTTT
- | TRBJ2-5 | TRBV2 | - | CASTGQVQETQYF | TGTGCCAGCACAGGACAAGTTCAAGAGACCCAGTACTTC
TRBD1 | TRBJ1-5 | TRBV6-6 | - | CASSVTGISSNQPQHF | TGTGCCAGCAGTGTGACAGGGATTTCTAGCAATCAGCCCCAGCATTTT
- | TRBJ2-3 | TRBV4-2 | once | CASSQRLVSGTDTQYF | TGTGCCAGCAGCCAAAGGCTAGTATCTGGCACAGATACGCAGTATTTT
TRBD1 | TRBJ2-7 | TRBV7-8 | - | CASSQRQGGSYEQYF | TGTGCCAGCAGCCAGAGACAGGGTGGATCGTACGAGCAGTACTTC
- | TRBJ1-5 | TRBV7-5 | - | CVRSARQEEPPQHF | TGTGTCAGAAGCGCCAGACAGGAGGAACCGCCCCAGCATTTT
TRBD2 | TRBJ2-5 | TRBV15 | - | CATSRIQLAGGRETQYF | TGTGCCACCAGCAGAATACAGCTAGCGGGGGGGCGGGAGACCCAGTACTTC
TRBD1 | TRBJ2-6 | TRBV7-3 | - | CASSFSQGPGANVLTF | TGTGCCAGCAGCTTCTCACAGGGGCCTGGGGCCAACGTCCTGACTTTC
- | TRBJ2-7 | TRBV7-3 | - | CASSPTRDSYEQYF | TGTGCCAGCAGCCCCACTCGCGACTCCTACGAGCAGTACTTC
TRBD2 | TRBJ2-1 | TRBV9 | - | CASSMGGRNEQFF | TGTGCCAGCAGCATGGGGGGGAGAAATGAGCAGTTCTTC
- | TRBJ1-4 | TRBV4-3 | - | CASSQEAGSFLFF | TGCGCCAGCAGCCAAGAGGCAGGGTCTTTTCTGTTTTTT
TRBD1 | TRBJ1-1 | TRBV28 | - | CASSGDRGDTEAFF | TGTGCCAGCAGTGGGGACAGGGGGGACACTGAAGCTTTCTTT
TRBD1 | TRBJ1-4 | TRBV4-2 | - | CASSQQGGTNEKLFF | TGTGCCAGCAGCCAACAGGGGGGAACTAATGAAAAACTGTTTTTT
TRBD2 | TRBJ2-3 | TRBV11-2 | - | CASSLGGLAGGPSTDTQYF | TGTGCCAGCAGCTTAGGTGGTCTAGCGGGAGGTCCTAGCACAGATACGCAGTATTTT
TRBD2 | TRBJ2-4 | TRBV4-3 | - | CASSPGLAGLLAKNIQYF | TGCGCCAGCAGCCCGGGACTAGCGGGGCTCCTAGCCAAAAACATTCAGTACTTC
- | TRBJ1-2 | TRBV5-4 | - | CASSLAGVQLGYTF | TGTGCCAGCAGCTTGGCAGGTGTCCAACTTGGCTACACCTTC
TRBD2 | TRBJ2-7 | TRBV6-5 | - | CASRREWTSGYEQYF | TGTGCCAGCAGACGCGAGTGGACTAGCGGGTACGAGCAGTACTTC
- | TRBJ2-3 | TRBV14 | - | CASSLRASGTDTQYF | TGTGCCAGCAGCCTGAGGGCTAGCGGCACAGATACGCAGTATTTT
- | TRBJ1-5 | TRBV7-2 | - | CASSATNSNQPQHF | TGTGCCAGCAGCGCGACAAATAGCAATCAGCCCCAGCATTTT
- | TRBJ2-2 | TRBV6-6 | few | CASSSAVFTNTGELFF | TGTGCCAGCAGTTCTGCGGTATTCACGAACACCGGGGAGCTGTTTTTT
TRBD1 | TRBJ2-7 | TRBV5-1 | - | CASQASGTDLGEQYF | TGCGCCAGTCAGGCCTCCGGGACAGATTTGGGGGAGCAGTACTTC
- | TRBJ1-2 | TRBV12-5 | - | CASGLVRGVNYGYTF | TGTGCTAGTGGTTTGGTACGGGGGGTTAACTATGGCTACACCTTC
- | TRBJ1-1 | TRBV6-5 | - | CASSYQENTEAFF | TGTGCCAGCAGTTACCAGGAGAACACTGAAGCTTTCTTT
- | TRBJ1-6 | TRBV9 | - | CASSTLEGLGSPLHF | TGTGCCAGCAGCACCCTTGAGGGTCTTGGGTCACCCCTCCACTTT
- | TRBJ2-3 | TRBV5-1 | - | CASSLSIPTDTQYF | TGCGCCAGCAGCTTGTCCATTCCCACAGATACGCAGTATTTT
TRBD2 | TRBJ2-4 | TRBV5-4 | medium-sized | CASSLLTGGGKNIQYF | TGTGCCAGCAGCTTATTGACGGGGGGGGGCAAAAACATTCAGTACTTC
TRBD1 | TRBJ1-4 | TRBV15 | - | CATSSDRGSANEKLFF | TGTGCCACCAGCAGCGACAGGGGATCAGCTAATGAAAAACTGTTTTTT
TRBD2 | TRBJ2-3 | TRBV4-2 | - | CASSQGAGGADTQYF | TGTGCCAGCAGCCAAGGGGCGGGGGGGGCGGATACGCAGTATTTT
TRBD1 | TRBJ1-1 | TRBV19 | - | CASIPGQGIFTEAFF | TGTGCCAGTATACCCGGACAGGGGATTTTCACTGAAGCTTTCTTT
TRBD1 | TRBJ1-1 | TRBV4-3 | - | CASSQDARTGGTEAFF | TGCGCCAGCAGCCAAGATGCCCGGACAGGGGGCACTGAAGCTTTCTTT
- | TRBJ2-3 | TRBV5-4 | - | CASSFERGDTQYF | TGTGCCAGCAGCTTTGAACGGGGAGATACGCAGTATTTT
- | TRBJ2-7 | TRBV2 | - | CASMRQTSYEQYF | TGTGCCAGCATGCGACAGACCTCCTACGAGCAGTACTTC
TRBD1 | TRBJ1-2 | TRBV13 | once | CASSLGPGQGNYGYTF | TGTGCCAGCAGCTTAGGCCCGGGACAGGGTAACTATGGCTACACCTTC
- | TRBJ1-1 | TRBV7-2 | - | CASSLHGAVGTEAFF | TGTGCCAGCAGCTTACATGGGGCGGTAGGCACTGAAGCTTTCTTT
- | TRBJ1-1 | TRBV25-1 | - | CASSAPRGRGDTEAFF | TGTGCCAGCAGTGCCCCACGGGGCCGGGGGGACACTGAAGCTTTCTTT
TRBD2 | TRBJ2-5 | TRBV15 | - | CATSRDGNRLAPETQYF | TGTGCCACCAGCAGAGATGGGAACCGACTAGCCCCAGAGACCCAGTACTTC
- | TRBJ2-7 | TRBV4-3 | - | CASSQALAGDSSYEQYF | TGCGCCAGCAGCCAAGCTCTGGCAGGGGATTCCTCCTACGAGCAGTACTTC
TRBD2 | TRBJ2-1 | TRBV6-4 | - | CASSQQPGLAGYNEQFF | TGTGCCAGCAGTCAACAACCGGGACTAGCGGGTTACAATGAGCAGTTCTTC
- | TRBJ1-1 | TRBV10-3 | - | CAISESRVGTEAFF | TGTGCCATCAGTGAGTCCAGGGTAGGCACTGAAGCTTTCTTT
- | TRBJ1-6 | TRBV7-9 | - | CASSLVGGGPNSPLHF | TGTGCCAGCAGCTTAGTGGGTGGCGGTCCTAATTCACCCCTCCACTTT
- | TRBJ1-1 | TRBV7-2 | - | CASSRRQDTEAFF | TGTGCCAGCAGCCGGAGACAGGACACTGAAGCTTTCTTT
- | TRBJ2-2 | TRBV19 | - | CASVLSGTMGTGELFF | TGTGCCAGTGTATTATCCGGGACAATGGGAACCGGGGAGCTGTTTTTT
TRBD1 | TRBJ2-7 | TRBV7-8 | - | CASSTGTGGEQYF | TGTGCCAGCAGCACCGGGACAGGGGGAGAGCAGTACTTC
- | TRBJ2-2 | TRBV4-2 | once | CASSPGGETRLFF | TGTGCCAGCAGCCCCGGGGGAGAGACTAGGCTGTTTTTT
TRBD1 | TRBJ2-5 | TRBV7-3 | - | CASSRDRGHETQYF | TGTGCCAGCTCCCGGGACAGGGGTCATGAGACCCAGTACTTC
- | TRBJ2-1 | TRBV4-1 | - | CASSPTSGLQYEQFF | TGCGCCAGCAGCCCCACCTCGGGACTCCAGTATGAGCAGTTCTTC
- | TRBJ1-1 | TRBV7-2 | - | CASTSRPGGEAFF | TGTGCCAGCACCTCCCGCCCGGGGGGGGAAGCTTTCTTT
- | TRBJ1-2 | TRBV4-1 | - | CASRPVGQRRKGDYGYTF | TGCGCCAGCAGACCTGTCGGACAGAGAAGAAAAGGGGACTATGGCTACACCTTC
- | TRBJ2-1 | TRBV4-3 | - | CASSQDRQGSQFF | TGCGCCAGCAGCCAAGATCGTCAGGGTAGCCAGTTCTTC
TRBD2 | TRBJ2-3 | TRBV5-1 | - | CASSLSGGDTQYF | TGCGCCAGCAGCCTTTCGGGGGGAGATACGCAGTATTTT
- | TRBJ2-7 | TRBV27 | - | CASSLAGASYEQYF | TGTGCCAGCAGTTTAGCGGGGGCCTCCTACGAGCAGTACTTC
TRBD2 | TRBJ2-3 | TRBV7-2 | - | CASSRGLAGATDTQYF | TGTGCCAGCAGCAGGGGACTAGCGGGAGCCACAGATACGCAGTATTTT
TRBD1 | TRBJ2-7 | TRBV29-1 | - | CSVVGQGATYGQYF | TGCAGCGTTGTCGGGCAGGGGGCCACTTACGGGCAGTACTTC